This TCR beta chain was observed in a study of T cells after yellow fever vaccination. About the study: Preparation of fractions with low cell numbers was performed using SMART-Seq v4 Ultra Low Input. Notes on the study in general: Subsequent booster samples again held most clones from primary vaccination (96% CD4, 85% to 90% CD8).

There are a few counts of this clonotype. Its antigen is currently unknown. This CDR3 is built from 16 residues. Germline V gene data show CDR1 as MNHNY and CDR2 as SVGAGI (reference sequence). V lost 0 bases, J lost 3 bases, and 13 bases lay in between. The 5'RACE template-switching step produced TCR cDNA and added a universal primer site and UMIs. TCRdb re-analysed the 5' RACE reads in MiXCR, keeping a single row per CDR3 protein. In the table there are about 300,000 distinct CDR3 sequences, around 8.6% of which are singletons. The sample here was CD4+ T cells sorted from PBMCs, taken 5 days after the yellow fever booster vaccination. The rearrangement joins TRBV6-6 to TRBJ2-3; possible D gene TRBD2, 7 bases. This TCR came from a man aged 18 to 30 who received the YFV17D yellow fever vaccine. The chain's CDR3 is CASSYSPAGATDTQYF. CDR3 nucleotide sequence: TGTGCCAGCAGTTACTCCCCGGCGGGGGCGACAGATACGCAGTATTTT.